The entry below describes one T cell receptor beta chain. Its matching antigen is unknown. The CDR3 sequence is 17 residues long. Trimming pared 4 bases from V and 0 bases from J, leaving 16 bases between. Germline loops: CDR1 MNHNS, CDR2 SASEGT. The table came from immunoSEQ multiplex PCR; TCRdb's copy has only in-frame clones and leaves some out. The sample holds over 80,000 clones; around nine tenths are singletons and the top ten take 0.4% to 0.55%. This sample was included in a study of OX40 agonist ivuxolimab in advanced cancers. Looking at the study overall: Partial responses were achieved by three patients, of whom one had hepatocellular carcinoma and two had cutaneous melanoma.

Study-wide points: Low normalized T-cell clonal expansion was also seen in some nonresponders.

V is TRBV6-1 and J is TRBJ1-3; tentative D call: TRBD1 (5 bases). The sequence came from an adult with an advanced solid tumor such as melanoma, head and neck, liver or kidney cancer. The sample consisted of CD4+ or CD8+ T cells sorted from blood, taken in a trial of the OX40 agonist ivuxolimab. CDR3 loop: CASSATPRALSGNTIYF. The CDR3 coding sequence is TGTGCCAGCAGTGCCACCCCCAGGGCACTCTCTGGAAACACCATATATTTT.